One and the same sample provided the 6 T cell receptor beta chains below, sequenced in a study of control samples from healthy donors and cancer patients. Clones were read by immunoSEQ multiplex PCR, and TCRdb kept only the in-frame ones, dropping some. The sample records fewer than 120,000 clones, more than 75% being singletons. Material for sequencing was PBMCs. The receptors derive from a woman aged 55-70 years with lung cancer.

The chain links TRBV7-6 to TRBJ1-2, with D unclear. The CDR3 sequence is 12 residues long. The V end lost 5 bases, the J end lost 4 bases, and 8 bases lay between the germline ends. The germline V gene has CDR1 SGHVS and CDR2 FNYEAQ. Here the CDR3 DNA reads TGTGCCAGCAGCGGCCGGGGCTATGGCTACACCTTC. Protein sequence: CASSGRGYGYTF.

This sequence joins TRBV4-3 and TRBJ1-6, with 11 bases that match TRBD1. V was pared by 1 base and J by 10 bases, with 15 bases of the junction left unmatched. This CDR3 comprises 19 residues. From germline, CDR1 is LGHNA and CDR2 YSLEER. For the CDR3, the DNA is TGCGCCAGCAGCCAAGTTTGGGGGACAGGGGGATCTTTGGGATCACCCCTCCACTTT. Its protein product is CASSQVWGTGGSLGSPLHF.

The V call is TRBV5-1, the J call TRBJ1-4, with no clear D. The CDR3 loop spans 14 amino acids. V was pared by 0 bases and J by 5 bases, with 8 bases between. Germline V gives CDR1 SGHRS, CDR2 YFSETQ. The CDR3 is CASSLAGRNEKLFF. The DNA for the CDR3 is TGCGCCAGCAGCTTGGCCGGGAGAAATGAAAAACTGTTTTTT.

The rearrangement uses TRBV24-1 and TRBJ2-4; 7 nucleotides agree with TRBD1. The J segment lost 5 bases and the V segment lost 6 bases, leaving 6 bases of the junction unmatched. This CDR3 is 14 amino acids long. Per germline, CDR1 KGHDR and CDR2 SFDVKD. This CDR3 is CATSSPGGQNIQYF. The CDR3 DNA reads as TGTGCCACCAGTAGTCCAGGGGGTCAAAACATTCAGTACTTC.

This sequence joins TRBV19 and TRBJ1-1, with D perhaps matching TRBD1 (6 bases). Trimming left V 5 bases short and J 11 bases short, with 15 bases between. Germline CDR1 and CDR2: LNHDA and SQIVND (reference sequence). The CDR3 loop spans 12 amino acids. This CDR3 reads CASSAEGGAAFF. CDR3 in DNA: TGTGCCAGTAGTGCCGAGGGGGGGGCGGCTTTCTTT.

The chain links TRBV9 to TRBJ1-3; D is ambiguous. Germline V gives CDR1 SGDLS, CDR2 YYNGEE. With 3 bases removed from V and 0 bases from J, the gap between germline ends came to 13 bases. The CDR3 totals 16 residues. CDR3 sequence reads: CASSGLSGISGNTIYF. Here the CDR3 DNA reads TGTGCCAGCAGCGGGCTCAGTGGGATCTCTGGAAACACCATATATTTT. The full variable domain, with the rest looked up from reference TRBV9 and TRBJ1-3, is DSGVTQTPKHLITATGQRVTLRCSPRSGDLSVYWYQQSLDQGLQFLIQYYNGEERAKGNILERFSAQQFPDLHSELNLSSLELGDSALYFCASSGLSGISGNTIYFGEGSWLTVV.